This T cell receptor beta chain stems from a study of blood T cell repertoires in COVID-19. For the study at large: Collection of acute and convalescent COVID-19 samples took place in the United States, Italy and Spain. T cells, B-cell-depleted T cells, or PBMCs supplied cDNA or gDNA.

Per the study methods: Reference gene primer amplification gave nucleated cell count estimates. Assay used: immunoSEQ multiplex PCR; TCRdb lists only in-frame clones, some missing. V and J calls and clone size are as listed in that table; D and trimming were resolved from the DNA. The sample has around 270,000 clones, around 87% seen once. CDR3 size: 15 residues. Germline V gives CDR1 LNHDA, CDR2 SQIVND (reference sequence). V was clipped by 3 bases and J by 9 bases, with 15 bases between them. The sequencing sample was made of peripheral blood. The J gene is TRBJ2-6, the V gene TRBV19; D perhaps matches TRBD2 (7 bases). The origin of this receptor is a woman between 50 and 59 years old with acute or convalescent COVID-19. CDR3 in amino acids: CASSMGRGDINVLTF. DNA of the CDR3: TGTGCCAGTAGTATGGGTCGGGGGGACATCAACGTCCTGACTTTC.